A single sample gave rise to the 3 T cell receptor beta chains below, sequenced in a study of blood T cells in healthy people across ages. A sample-barcoded 5' primer and a J-beta primer mix were used in a second PCR of about 7 to 12 cycles. TCRdb itself ran the 5' RACE reads through MiXCR, one entry per CDR3 protein. The table records approximately 800,000 distinct CDR3 sequences, over 45% of them present only once. Specimen: blood. The receptors originated from a young man in good health.

This rearrangement joins TRBV20-1 to TRBJ1-5; unclear D gene. The germline V gene has CDR1 DFQATT and CDR2 SNEGSKA (reference sequence). V lost 6 bases, J lost 0 bases, and 12 bases lay in between. The CDR3 consists of 14 residues. The CDR3 sequence is CSASKGYSNQPQHF. The CDR3 region has the DNA TGCAGTGCCAGTAAAGGTTATAGCAATCAGCCCCAGCATTTT.

The rearrangement links TRBV19 to TRBJ2-5; D is unclear. The CDR3 length is 14 residues. The V gene lost 4 bases and the J gene lost 5 bases, with 14 bases spanning the gap. Germline CDR1 and CDR2: LNHDA and SQIVND (reference sequence). CDR3 sequence (DNA): TGTGCCAGTAGTAGAGCCGCGGCCAGCGAGACCCAGTACTTC. This translates into CASSRAAASETQYF.

The rearrangement links TRBV12-5 to TRBJ2-5; the D call may be TRBD1 or TRBD2 (5 bases each). CDR1 is LGHNT and CDR2 is FRNRAP in the germline V gene. V gave up 7 bases and J gave up 2 bases, with 20 bases separating them. The CDR3 is made up of 16 amino acids. The CDR3 loop is CASANNPGTAQETQYF. CDR3 in DNA: TGTGCTAGTGCCAATAACCCCGGGACGGCACAAGAGACCCAGTACTTC.